The clone carrying this T cell receptor (beta chain) was detected once. Its antigen is unknown. The PCR ran on 60 Vbeta and 13 Jbeta primers. TCRdb's table, derived via immunoSEQ multiplex PCR, lists solely in-frame clones and lacks some. The sample includes around 140,000 clones, almost 85% of them seen just once. CDR1 is MNHEY, CDR2 SVGAGI, per germline. CDR3 size: 14 residues. V was cut by 6 bases and J by 9 bases, with 21 bases left in between. These data belong to a study of cytomegalovirus exposure and HLA in healthy donors. Study overall: Falling in the Caucasian-associated ancestry cluster were 80% to 90% of under 500 genotyped donors. Study results and caveats: Most of the TCR beta V segments (in an earlier analysis) were productive either about 87% or about 30% of the time.

The chain uses TRBV6-5 and TRBJ2-7, with D possibly TRBD2 on 6 matching bases. This clonotype was obtained from a man in his thirties or forties in good health and CMV-seropositive. The specimen was PBMCs. The CDR3 DNA sequence: TGTGCCAGCAGGCGGGACCCGCGCCCGGGTGGGCAGTACTTC. Protein: CASRRDPRPGGQYF.